This TCR beta chain appears in the sequencing data of a study of T cell responses to AZD1222 COVID-19 vaccine. The CDR3 totals 13 residues. V lost 4 bases and J lost 1, with 7 bases in between. Germline CDR1 SGHTA, CDR2 FQGTGA. Study-level points and caveats: Females outnumbered males among donors, who were mostly white British; clonal diversity was possibly underestimated. Seropositive status at baseline applied to only a handful of AZD1222 recipients.

This clone was found once. Its matching antigen is unknown. Assay used: immunoSEQ multiplex PCR; TCRdb lists only in-frame clones, some missing. Among 140,000 or so clones listed, roughly 92% were seen once. This sample comprised peripheral blood, obtained on day 0 of AZD1222 vaccination. The chain recombines TRBV7-3 with TRBJ1-1; D is undetermined. This TCR was sampled from an adult in good health. The CDR3 nucleotides read TGTGCCAGCAGCTCGGGATCGAACACTGAAGCTTTCTTT. This translates into CASSSGSNTEAFF.